Listed below are T cell receptor beta chains from one sample, sequenced in a study of cytomegalovirus exposure and HLA in healthy donors. Clones were read by immunoSEQ multiplex PCR, and TCRdb kept only the in-frame ones, dropping some. The table has about 140,000 clones, 61% seen once; the top ten hold about 1.7%. The sample comprised PBMCs. These receptors all come from a male donor in good health and CMV-seronegative. The CDR3 runs from the conserved cysteine through the conserved F or W. Each record gives: CDR3 DNA, CDR3 protein, V gene, J gene, D gene, clone size. The D gene is left open where the match is weak. Clone size is stated in some rows and not others, as once, few, many or a class when expanded.

TGTGCCAGCAGTGATTACGGGACTAAGAAGACCGATGAGCAGTTCTTC	CASSDYGTKKTDEQFF	TRBV6-1	TRBJ2-1	TRBD2	.
TGTGCCTCCAGGGGTTGGAACACCGGGGAGCTGTTTTTT	CASRGWNTGELFF	TRBV30	TRBJ2-2	.	few
TGTGCCAGCAGCGTAGTGCCGGGGGGGCCTTACAATGAGCAGTTCTTC	CASSVVPGGPYNEQFF	TRBV9	TRBJ2-1	TRBD2	.
TGTGCCAGCAGCCCCACCAGAGGGACAGATACGCAGTATTTT	CASSPTRGTDTQYF	TRBV5-6	TRBJ2-3	.	.
TGTGCCAGCAGTGAATCTTCAGCTGGGGCCTATGGCTACACCTTC	CASSESSAGAYGYTF	TRBV25-1	TRBJ1-2	.	.
TGTGCCAGCGGCGGACAGGGAACCTATGGCTACACCTTC	CASGGQGTYGYTF	TRBV27	TRBJ1-2	TRBD1	.
TGTGCCAGTAGTATCATAATGGGACAGGCGAACACTGAAGCTTTCTTT	CASSIIMGQANTEAFF	TRBV19	TRBJ1-1	TRBD1	.
TGTGCCAGCAGTGAAAGGGGAGGAAACACCATATATTTT	CASSERGGNTIYF	TRBV2	TRBJ1-3	.	.
TGCGCCAGCAGCCAAGAGTTGACAGACACGAACTATGGCTACACCTTC	CASSQELTDTNYGYTF	TRBV4-3	TRBJ1-2	.	.
TGTGCCAGCAGTGAAGTGGGCCGCGGGGGCTACACCTTC	CASSEVGRGGYTF	TRBV2	TRBJ1-2	.	.
TGTGCCAGCAGCGTGCGGGGGGGCCTTACAGATACGCAGTATTTT	CASSVRGGLTDTQYF	TRBV7-3	TRBJ2-3	TRBD2	.
TGCGCCAGCAGCTTGGCGGTGGCAGGTTACAATGAGCAGTTCTTC	CASSLAVAGYNEQFF	TRBV5-1	TRBJ2-1	.	once
TGTGCCAGCAGCTGGGGACTAGCCGGGACCGGGGAGCTGTTTTTT	CASSWGLAGTGELFF	TRBV11-2	TRBJ2-2	TRBD2	.
TGTGCCAGCAGTGAATTGCGAGGGACCCAGTACTTC	CASSELRGTQYF	TRBV6-1	TRBJ2-5	.	.
TGTGCCAGCAGCTTAGGGACTAGCGGAGAGCAGTACTTC	CASSLGTSGEQYF	TRBV7-2	TRBJ2-7	TRBD2	.
TGCGCCAGCAGCGCCGGAAAGTTCACAGGGGCCGGGGAGCTGTTTTTT	CASSAGKFTGAGELFF	TRBV5-1	TRBJ2-2	TRBD1	few
TGTGCCTGGGCAGGAGGTCCCGGGGAGCTGTTTTTT	CAWAGGPGELFF	TRBV30	TRBJ2-2	.	.
TGTGCCAGCAGCTTGGGACAGGGGCCCCGCTACGAGCAGTACTTC	CASSLGQGPRYEQYF	TRBV7-9	TRBJ2-7	TRBD1	.